A single sample is the source of the 32 T cell receptor beta chains below, sequenced in a study of radiotherapy plus CTLA-4 blockade in lung cancer. Assay: immunoSEQ multiplex PCR; the TCRdb copy retains only in-frame clones and omits some. The sample records 50,000 to 60,000 clones, 70% to 85% being singletons. The sample in question was peripheral blood, obtained from a patient treated with radiotherapy plus ipilimumab. All receptors come from a human donor with non-small cell lung cancer whose response to radiotherapy plus ipilimumab could not be evaluated.

The chain has TRBV5-1 and TRBJ2-3, with 7 bases aligning to TRBD2. Looked up from germline, CDR1 is SGHRS and CDR2 is YFSETQ. V lost 0 bases to trimming and J lost 4 bases; unmatched junction nucleotides: 5. The CDR3 runs to 15 residues. Here the CDR3 DNA reads TGCGCCAGCAGCTTGGTGGGGGGGTGGGCAGATACGCAGTATTTT. Protein product: CASSLVGGWADTQYF.

The rearrangement joins TRBV7-9 to TRBJ1-2; D gene uncertain. Germline lookup yields CDR1 SEHNR and CDR2 FQNEAQ (reference sequence). CDR3 length equals 12 residues. Trimming cost V 5 bases and J 5 bases, with 9 bases left between them. This CDR3 is CASSREVYGYTF. The CDR3, as DNA: TGTGCCAGCAGCCGAGAGGTTTATGGCTACACCTTC.

V gene TRBV18 combines with J gene TRBJ2-7; TRBD2 aligns across 11 bases. Trimming removed 5 bases from V and 5 bases from J; junction bases left unmatched: 5. The CDR3 has 14 amino acids. Per the germline V gene, CDR1 is KGHSH and CDR2 is LQKENI. CDR3 residues: CASSSGLAADEQYF. CDR3 sequence (DNA): TGTGCCAGCTCATCGGGACTAGCGGCAGACGAGCAGTACTTC.

The chain combines TRBV9 with TRBJ2-1; possible D gene TRBD1, 5 bases. There are 14 residues in the CDR3. Trimming took off 1 base at V and 2 bases at J, with 7 bases between the two ends. CDR1 is SGDLS and CDR2 is YYNGEE in the germline V gene. The CDR3 DNA follows: TGTGCCAGCAGCGTACAGGGCCCCTACAATGAGCAGTTCTTC. Translated: CASSVQGPYNEQFF.

Written as DNA, the CDR3 is TGCAGCGTTCCCGTCGGTCCATATCAGCCCCAGCATTTT. Its protein is CSVPVGPYQPQHF. The chain employs TRBV29-1 and TRBJ1-5; D not certain. This CDR3 contains 13 residues. V was pared by 5 bases and J by 5 bases, with 13 bases between. Looked up from germline, CDR1 is SQVTM and CDR2 is ANQGSEA.

The rearrangement uses TRBV7-9 and TRBJ2-1; D might be TRBD2 (6 bases). Trimming removed 7 bases at V and 9 bases at J, with 16 bases between. The germline V gene encodes CDR1 SEHNR and CDR2 FQNEAQ (reference sequence). The CDR3 totals 13 residues. CDR3 bases: TGTGCCAGCAATCGGGACTCTCAATCTGAGCAGTTCTTC. It yields the protein CASNRDSQSEQFF.

V is TRBV9 and J is TRBJ2-7, with D maybe TRBD2 (5 bases). Germline assignment: CDR1 SGDLS and CDR2 YYNGEE. V shed 0 bases and J shed 3 bases, with 16 bases lying between them. This CDR3 comprises 16 residues. The CDR3 loop is CASSVASEGALYEQYF. CDR3 in DNA: TGTGCCAGCAGCGTAGCTTCCGAGGGAGCTCTCTACGAGCAGTACTTC.

V gene TRBV5-6 combines with J gene TRBJ2-2; D unclear. Per germline, CDR1 SGHDT and CDR2 YYEEEE. This CDR3 region has 16 residues. Trimming stripped 2 bases from V and 4 bases from J, with 15 bases between. CDR3 in DNA: TGTGCCAGCAGCTTCTGGGCAGATTCAATCACCGGGGAGCTGTTTTTT. Its translation: CASSFWADSITGELFF.

The chain combines TRBV12-2 with TRBJ2-5; TRBD2 was called by the table and not checked on the DNA. TRBV12-2 is a pseudogene segment. CDR3 length: 14 amino acids. The CDR3 DNA follows: TGTGCAAGTCGCTTAGGCGCGCGACAAGAGACCCAGTACTTC. Its protein is CASRLGARQETQYF.

The J gene is TRBJ2-7, the V gene TRBV19, with a tentative D call TRBD1 (6 bases). Per the germline V gene, CDR1 is LNHDA and CDR2 is SQIVND (reference sequence). V lost 5 bases and J lost 4, with 12 bases in between. The length of the CDR3 is 13 residues. DNA for the CDR3: TGTGCCAGTAGTTCCATACAGGGTTACGAGCAGTACTTC. Translation gives CASSSIQGYEQYF.

J is TRBJ2-3 and V is TRBV19, with 9 bases that match TRBD2. Trimming removed 2 bases from V and 0 bases from J; junction bases left unmatched: 6. The CDR3 is 17 amino acids. Germline lookup yields CDR1 LNHDA and CDR2 SQIVND (reference sequence). The CDR3 DNA reads as TGTGCCAGTAGTATAATGGCTAGCGGGGTGAGCACAGATACGCAGTATTTT. Its translation: CASSIMASGVSTDTQYF.

The V and J genes are TRBV27 and TRBJ1-2; possible D gene TRBD1, 6 bases. CDR1 MNHEY and CDR2 SMNVEV come from the germline V gene (reference sequence). CDR3 length: 13 residues. V lost 3 bases, J lost 8 bases, and 13 bases lay in between. The CDR3 reads CASSFSTGTGYTF. In nucleotides, the CDR3 is TGTGCCAGCAGTTTCTCAACAGGGACGGGCTACACCTTC.

This clone appeared once. J is TRBJ1-2 and V is TRBV19; a weak D match, TRBD1 (5 bases). With 3 bases removed from V and 10 bases from J, the gap between germline ends came to 15 bases. Germline V CDR1 and CDR2: LNHDA, SQIVND (reference sequence). The length of the CDR3 is 13 residues. The CDR3 region has the DNA TGTGCCAGTAGTATCACAGGCGAAAGGGACTACACCTTC. Translating gives CASSITGERDYTF.

The chain links TRBV10-1 to TRBJ2-6; 7 bases match TRBD1. Germline V gene data show CDR1 as WNHNN and CDR2 as SYGVQD (reference sequence). CDR3 size: 17 residues. The ends lost 6 bases at V and 0 bases at J; junction bases unmatched: 8. CDR3 residues: CASSPGTEASGANVLTF. CDR3 DNA: TGCGCCAGCAGCCCCGGGACAGAAGCCTCTGGGGCCAACGTCCTGACTTTC.

The chain recombines TRBV2 with TRBJ1-6; weak D call: TRBD1 (5 bases). The germline CDR1 and CDR2 sequences are SNHLY and FYNNEI. With 6 bases removed from V and 7 bases from J, the gap between germline ends came to 19 bases. This CDR3 contains 16 residues. The CDR3 region has the DNA TGTGCCAGCAGGCTTTATCCGTGGGGGGACAATTCACCCCTCCACTTT. This sequence encodes CASRLYPWGDNSPLHF.

V gene TRBV5-1 combines with J gene TRBJ2-7; 11 bases map to TRBD1. Germline CDR1 is SGHRS and CDR2 is YFSETQ. The CDR3 runs to 15 residues. Losses at the gene ends were 4 bases for V and 3 bases for J; bases not matched to a gene: 6. Here the CDR3 reads CASSLGTGGFYEQYF. The CDR3 DNA follows: TGCGCCAGCAGCCTGGGGACAGGGGGATTCTACGAGCAGTACTTC.

A few counts support this clone. This chain connects TRBV6-4 to TRBJ1-1; D remains unclear. Deletions cut 3 bases from V and 5 bases from J, with 16 bases between. Germline CDR1 MRHNA, CDR2 SNTAGT. This CDR3 spans 15 amino acids. The CDR3 reads CASSDFAGSGTEAFF. The CDR3 DNA sequence: TGTGCCAGCAGTGATTTCGCGGGGAGTGGGACTGAAGCTTTCTTT.

This sequence joins TRBV28 and TRBJ2-3; 9 nucleotides match TRBD1. Losses at the gene ends were 4 bases for V and 0 bases for J; bases not matched to a gene: 5. Germline V gene lookup returns CDR1 MDHEN and CDR2 SYDVKM. This CDR3 contains 16 residues. CDR3 sequence (DNA): TGTGCCAGCAGTTCCATCGGGACAGGGAGCACAGATACGCAGTATTTT. Encoded protein: CASSSIGTGSTDTQYF.

The rearrangement uses TRBV18 and TRBJ2-5; 10 bases fit TRBD2. Trimming cost V 2 bases and J 3 bases; bases outside gene matches: 6. The germline V gene has CDR1 KGHSH and CDR2 LQKENI. The CDR3 spans 16 residues. The CDR3 spells CASSPTLAGGEETQYF. In DNA form, the CDR3 reads TGTGCCAGCTCACCAACCTTAGCGGGGGGAGAAGAGACCCAGTACTTC.

The rearrangement links TRBV5-5 to TRBJ2-7, with D maybe TRBD2 (5 bases). Germline values: CDR1 SGHKS, CDR2 YYEKEE (reference sequence). Trimming removed 2 bases from V and 1 base from J, with 7 bases in between. The CDR3 extends over 13 amino acids. The CDR3 loop reads CASSLAASYEQYF. DNA of the CDR3: TGTGCCAGCAGCTTAGCGGCTTCCTACGAGCAGTACTTC.

The rearrangement uses TRBV7-6 and TRBJ2-1, with D unresolved. The germline V gene has CDR1 SGHVS and CDR2 FNYEAQ. The CDR3 is 16 residues long. V lost 1 base, J lost 6 bases, and 16 bases lay in between. The CDR3 DNA reads TGTGCCAGCAGCTTAGTCCTAGGAGACGCACTCAATGAGCAGTTCTTC. Its protein is CASSLVLGDALNEQFF.

The chain links TRBV6-5 to TRBJ2-2; possibly TRBD1 for D (5 bases). The CDR3 has 15 residues. Germline loops: CDR1 MNHEY, CDR2 SVGAGI. Trimming took off 4 bases at V and 0 bases at J, with 9 bases between the two ends. The CDR3 loop is CASSWGTSNTGELFF. CDR3 in DNA: TGTGCCAGCAGTTGGGGCACCTCGAACACCGGGGAGCTGTTTTTT.

The V call is TRBV6-6, the J call TRBJ2-3, with 10 positions matching TRBD2. The length of the CDR3 is 14 residues. Trimming removed 10 bases from V and 1 base from J; junction bases left unmatched: 5. Germline loops: CDR1 MNHNY, CDR2 SVGAGI (reference sequence). The CDR3 nucleotides read TGTGCCACACAGCGGGAGGGAGGCACAGATACGCAGTATTTT. Its protein is CATQREGGTDTQYF.

This chain uses TRBV6-1 with TRBJ2-7; D possibly corresponds to TRBD1 (5 bases). V lost 5 bases and J lost 1, with 15 bases in between. The germline V gene encodes CDR1 MNHNS and CDR2 SASEGT. The CDR3 sequence is 15 residues long. The CDR3 here is CASSLQAGYSYEQYF. The CDR3 DNA reads as TGTGCCAGCAGTCTCCAAGCAGGGTATTCCTACGAGCAGTACTTC.

The rearrangement uses TRBV27 and TRBJ2-7, with a weak D call TRBD2 (5 bases). From germline, CDR1 is MNHEY and CDR2 SMNVEV (reference sequence). The CDR3 extends over 15 amino acids. Trimming took off 5 bases at V and 0 bases at J, with 14 bases between the two ends. The CDR3 reads CASSEELASSYEQYF. The CDR3 nucleotides are TGTGCCAGCAGTGAGGAGTTAGCGAGCTCCTACGAGCAGTACTTC.

The rearrangement links TRBV2 to TRBJ2-5; weak D call: TRBD2 (7 bases). CDR1 is SNHLY and CDR2 is FYNNEI in the germline V gene. This CDR3 has 15 amino acids. V was clipped by 11 bases and J by 1 base, with 20 bases between them. CDR3 nucleotide sequence: TGTGCCTCCCAAAGGGGGGGGGTCTTCCAAGAGACCCAGTACTTC. Translation gives CASQRGGVFQETQYF. The whole variable domain, remainder taken from reference TRBV2 and TRBJ2-5, is EPEVTQTPSHQVTQMGQEVILRCVPISNHLYFYWYRQILGQKVEFLVSFYNNEISEKSEIFDDQFSVERPDGSNFTLKIRSTKLEDSAMYFCASQRGGVFQETQYFGPGTRLLVL.

The chain combines TRBV7-8 with TRBJ1-1, with D maybe TRBD1 (6 bases). Germline V gene data show CDR1 as SGHVS and CDR2 as FQNEAQ. V lost 5 bases and J 2 bases, leaving 15 bases between the germline ends. The CDR3 is 15 residues long. This CDR3 is CASSRIDRSNTEAFF. CDR3 DNA: TGTGCCAGCAGCCGGATTGACAGGAGCAACACTGAAGCTTTCTTT.

The chain employs TRBV15 and TRBJ2-3, with D hard to call. Trimming stripped 6 bases from V and 5 bases from J, with 12 bases between. The CDR3 totals 13 residues. Germline V CDR1 and CDR2: LNHNV, YYDKDF (reference sequence). The CDR3 spells CATSRSPQDTQYF. CDR3 bases: TGTGCCACCAGTCGGTCCCCGCAAGATACGCAGTATTTT.

The rearrangement joins TRBV5-6 to TRBJ2-2; 14 bases are a match to TRBD2. The V segment lost 0 bases and the J segment 0 bases; nucleotides outside the gene matches: 1. The CDR3 runs 18 residues. From germline, CDR1 is SGHDT and CDR2 YYEEEE. The CDR3, as DNA: TGTGCCAGCAGCTTGGCGGGACTAGCGGGAGCGAACACCGGGGAGCTGTTTTTT. Translation: CASSLAGLAGANTGELFF.

The rearrangement links TRBV5-1 to TRBJ1-1; 9 bases are a match to TRBD1. This CDR3 has 15 amino acids. V shed 4 bases and J 5 bases; nucleotides not matched to a gene: 9. The V gene's germline CDR1 is SGHRS and CDR2 YFSETQ. The CDR3 bases are TGCGCCAGCAGCGAGGACAGGGGAGAGGAAACTGAAGCTTTCTTT. Protein product: CASSEDRGEETEAFF.

The chain has TRBV7-2 and TRBJ2-2; D might be TRBD1 (6 bases). Germline lookup yields CDR1 SGHTA and CDR2 FQGNSA. Trimming took 1 base from V and 6 from J, leaving 15 bases between them. The CDR3 contains 16 residues. The CDR3 region is CASSLGGPGVAGELFF. The CDR3 DNA follows: TGTGCCAGCAGCTTAGGAGGTCCAGGGGTTGCCGGGGAGCTGTTTTTT. Filled out from reference TRBV7-2 and TRBJ2-2, the complete variable domain reads GAGVSQSPSNKVTEKGKDVELRCDPISGHTALYWYRQSLGQGLEFLIYFQGNSAPDKSGLPSDRFSAERTGGSVSTLTIQRTQQEDSAVYLCASSLGGPGVAGELFFGEGSRLTVL.

This chain uses TRBV5-1 with TRBJ1-1; TRBD1 aligns across 11 bases. The CDR3 sequence is 16 residues long. The trim removed 4 bases at V and 4 bases at J, leaving 9 bases unmatched. CDR1 and CDR2 from the germline V gene are SGHRS and YFSETQ. In nucleotides, the CDR3 is TGCGCCAGCAGCGAGGGAGGGACAGGGGGGGGCACTGAAGCTTTCTTT. Protein sequence: CASSEGGTGGGTEAFF.